Shown below are 9 T cell receptor beta chains from a single sample sequenced in a study of chemoradiotherapy in HPV16-positive cancers. This table comes from immunoSEQ multiplex PCR, and its TCRdb copy is limited to in-frame clones, with some not included. Of around 17,000 clones in the sample, nearly 90% were seen once. The sequencing here drew on blood, taken from a patient who underwent chemoradiotherapy. Source of these receptors: a human donor with HPV-associated anogenital cancer.

V and J are TRBV10-2 and TRBJ2-3, with 10 bases lining up with TRBD2. V lost 6 bases to trimming and J lost 5 bases; unmatched junction nucleotides: 8. The CDR3 is 15 amino acids. CDR1 is WSHSY and CDR2 is SAAADI in the germline V gene. The CDR3 region is CASRPAGGSGDTQYF. The CDR3 DNA is TGCGCCAGCAGGCCAGCGGGAGGGTCCGGAGATACGCAGTATTTT.

The rearrangement joins TRBV28 to TRBJ2-7; 8 bases are a match to TRBD1. V was clipped by 5 bases and J by 1 base; unmatched bases: 10. Germline V gene data show CDR1 as MDHEN and CDR2 as SYDVKM. CDR3 size: 16 residues. The CDR3 sequence: CASSLGQGGPSYEQYF. DNA for the CDR3: TGTGCCAGCAGTCTAGGACAGGGAGGACCTTCCTACGAGCAGTACTTC.

The chain employs TRBV5-6 and TRBJ1-2, with D tentatively TRBD1 (6 bases). Trimming left V 7 bases short and J 3 bases short, with 16 bases between. CDR1 is SGHDT, CDR2 YYEEEE, per germline. CDR3 length: 14 residues. CDR3 coding DNA: TGTGCCAGCGCTATGTTACAGGGACACTATGGCTACACCTTC. Amino acid sequence: CASAMLQGHYGYTF.

The chain recombines TRBV5-6 with TRBJ2-3, with no clear D. The CDR3 consists of 13 residues. V dropped 6 bases and J dropped 0 bases, with 8 bases sitting between them. Germline-derived CDR1 and CDR2 are SGHDT and YYEEEE. The CDR3 is CASKKTSTDTQYF. The CDR3 DNA follows: TGTGCCAGCAAAAAGACTAGCACAGATACGCAGTATTTT.

This clone was detected once. CDR3 in amino acids: CASSKERESYEQYF. The CDR3 DNA reads TGTGCCAGCAGCAAAGAGAGGGAGAGCTACGAGCAGTACTTC. The chain has TRBV21-1 and TRBJ2-7; TRBD2 is taken as the D call from the table, unchecked against the DNA. TRBV21-1 is termed a pseudogene. The CDR3 contains 14 residues.

The J gene is TRBJ1-5, the V gene TRBV11-2, with D possibly matching TRBD1 (6 bases). The CDR3 spans 16 residues. Germline-derived CDR1 and CDR2 are SGHAT and FQNNGV. With 5 bases removed from V and 1 base from J, the gap between germline ends came to 15 bases. The chain's CDR3 is CASSKRGDGSNQPQHF. The CDR3, as DNA: TGTGCCAGCAGCAAGAGGGGGGACGGAAGCAATCAGCCCCAGCATTTT.

V and J are TRBV2 and TRBJ2-5, with 8 positions matching TRBD2. CDR1 and CDR2 from the germline V gene are SNHLY and FYNNEI. The ends lost 7 bases at V and 4 bases at J; junction bases unmatched: 8. The CDR3 has 14 amino acids. The CDR3: CASKRESVRETQYF. CDR3 bases: TGTGCCAGCAAGCGGGAGTCGGTTAGAGAGACCCAGTACTTC.

This chain connects TRBV7-2 to TRBJ1-2; D not resolved. The CDR3 runs 16 residues. Trimming took off 3 bases at V and 1 base at J, with 15 bases between the two ends. From germline, CDR1 is SGHTA and CDR2 FQGNSA. CDR3 in amino acids: CASSFEGITVNYGYTF. The DNA of the CDR3 is TGTGCCAGCAGCTTTGAGGGAATTACAGTTAACTATGGCTACACCTTC.

The chain joins TRBV11-2 to TRBJ1-1, with TRBD1 as a possible D gene (5 bases). Germline CDR1 SGHAT, CDR2 FQNNGV. CDR3 size: 13 residues. V lost 4 bases, J lost 6 bases, and 12 bases lay in between. The chain's CDR3 is CASSSVRDPEAFF. The CDR3 DNA follows: TGTGCCAGCAGCTCCGTCAGGGACCCTGAAGCTTTCTTT.